This T cell receptor (beta chain) was obtained from a study of T cell repertoires in cytomegalovirus infection. About the research overall: Public TCR beta signatures indicated both CMV infection and matching HLA type.

Comments on this clonotype: Its antigen is unidentified.

Findings and limits, study-wide: Clonotypes of TCR beta that were HLA-C-restricted and CMV-specific dominated the ex vivo response. Using cumulative public TCR beta family frequency, the authors identified those who carried CMV together with the relevant HLA.

Trimming shortened V by 1 base and J by 8 bases, and 12 bases separated the two germline ends. Germline CDR1 is SGHAT and CDR2 is FQDESV (reference sequence). CDR3 size: 13 residues. TCRdb reprocessed the reads via MiXCR and lists one record per CDR3 protein. This table has about 450,000 distinct CDR3 sequences, approximately 33% appearing once. The V and J genes are TRBV11-1 and TRBJ2-7, with a tentative D call TRBD2 (5 bases). The sequencing input was PBMCs. The receptor was derived from a human donor in good health (CMV status not recorded). Some clones in this sample may be carry-over from other donors' samples. Here the CDR3 reads CASSLVIGDQQYF. The DNA of the CDR3 is TGTGCCAGCAGCTTAGTGATCGGGGATCAGCAGTACTTC.